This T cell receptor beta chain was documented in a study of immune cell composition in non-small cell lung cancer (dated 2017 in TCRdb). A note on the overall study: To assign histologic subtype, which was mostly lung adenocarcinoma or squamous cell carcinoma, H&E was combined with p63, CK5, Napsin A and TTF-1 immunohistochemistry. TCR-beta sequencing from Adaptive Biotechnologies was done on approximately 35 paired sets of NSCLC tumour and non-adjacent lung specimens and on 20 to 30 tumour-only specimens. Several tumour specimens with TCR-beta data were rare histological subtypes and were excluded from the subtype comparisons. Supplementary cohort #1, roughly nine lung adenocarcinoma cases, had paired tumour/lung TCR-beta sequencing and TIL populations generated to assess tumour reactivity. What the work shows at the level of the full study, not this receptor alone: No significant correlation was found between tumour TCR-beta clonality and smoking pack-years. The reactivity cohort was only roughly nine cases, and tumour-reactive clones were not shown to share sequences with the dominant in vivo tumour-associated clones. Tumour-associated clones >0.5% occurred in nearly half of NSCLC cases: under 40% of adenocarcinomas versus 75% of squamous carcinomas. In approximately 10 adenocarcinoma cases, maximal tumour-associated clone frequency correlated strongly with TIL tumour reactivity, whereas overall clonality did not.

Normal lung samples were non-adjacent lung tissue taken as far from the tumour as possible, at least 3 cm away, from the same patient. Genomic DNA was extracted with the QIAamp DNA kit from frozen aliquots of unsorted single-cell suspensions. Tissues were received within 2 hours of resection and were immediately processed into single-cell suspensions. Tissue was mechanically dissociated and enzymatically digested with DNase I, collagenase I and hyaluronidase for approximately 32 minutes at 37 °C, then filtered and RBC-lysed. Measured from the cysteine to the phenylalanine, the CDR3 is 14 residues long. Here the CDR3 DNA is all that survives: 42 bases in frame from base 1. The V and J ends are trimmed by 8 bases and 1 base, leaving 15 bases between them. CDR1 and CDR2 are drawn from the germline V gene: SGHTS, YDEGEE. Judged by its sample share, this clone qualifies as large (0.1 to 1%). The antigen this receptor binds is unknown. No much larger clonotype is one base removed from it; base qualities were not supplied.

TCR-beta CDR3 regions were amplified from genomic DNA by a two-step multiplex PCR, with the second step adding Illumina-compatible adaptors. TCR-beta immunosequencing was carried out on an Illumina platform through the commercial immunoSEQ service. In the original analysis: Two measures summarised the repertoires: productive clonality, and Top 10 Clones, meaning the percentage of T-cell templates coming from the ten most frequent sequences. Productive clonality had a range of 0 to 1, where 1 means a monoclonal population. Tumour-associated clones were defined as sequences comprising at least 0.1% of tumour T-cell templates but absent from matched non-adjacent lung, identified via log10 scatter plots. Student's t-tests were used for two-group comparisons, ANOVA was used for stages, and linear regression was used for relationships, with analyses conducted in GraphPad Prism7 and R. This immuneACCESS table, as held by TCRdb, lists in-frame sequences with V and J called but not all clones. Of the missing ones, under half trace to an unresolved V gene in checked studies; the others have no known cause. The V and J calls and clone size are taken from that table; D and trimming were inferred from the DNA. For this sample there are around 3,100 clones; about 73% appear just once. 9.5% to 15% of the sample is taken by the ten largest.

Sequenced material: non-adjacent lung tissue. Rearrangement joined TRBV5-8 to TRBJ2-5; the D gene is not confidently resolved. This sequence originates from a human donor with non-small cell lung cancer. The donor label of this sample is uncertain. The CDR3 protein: CASKARQLQETQYF. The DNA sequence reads TGTGCCAGTAAAGCGAGGCAGCTCCAAGAGACCCAGTACTTC.